These 18 T cell receptor beta chains were sequenced from one sample in a study of T-cell reconstitution after alpha-beta-depleted transplantation in children. Construction of the TCRbeta library involved unique molecular identifiers. Each CDR3 protein is one row after TCRdb ran MiXCR on the PCR reads. The sample carries a few hundred thousand distinct CDR3 sequences, 10% recorded once. The specimen comprised PBMCs from the stem cell graft donor, sampled from the stem cell graft. The receptors originated from a human donor who donated a stem cell graft to a child with acute lymphoblastic leukemia.

Many counts were recorded for this clonotype. The V call is TRBV7-2, the J call TRBJ1-4; D remains unclear. The CDR3 is 16 amino acids. V was clipped by 1 base and J by 6 bases, with 15 bases between them. Looked up from germline, CDR1 is SGHTA and CDR2 is FQGNSA. The DNA for the CDR3 is TGTGCCAGCAGCTTAGGGTTAAGGAGGCGGGATGAAAAACTGTTTTTT. This sequence encodes CASSLGLRRRDEKLFF.

The gene calls are TRBV10-1 and TRBJ2-1; D unclear. The CDR3 is made up of 16 amino acids. Germline lookup yields CDR1 WNHNN and CDR2 SYGVQD (reference sequence). Trimming took 0 bases from V and 5 from J, leaving 14 bases between them. The CDR3 DNA follows: TGCGCCAGCAGTGAGTCCCATCTATCGGTAGACAATGAGCAGTTCTTC. The encoded protein is CASSESHLSVDNEQFF.

The chain links TRBV21-1 to TRBJ2-1; TRBD2, the D gene given by the table, was not confirmed from the DNA. TRBV21-1 is annotated as a pseudogene. This CDR3 spans 15 amino acids. The CDR3 nucleotides read TGTGCCAGCGGCAGGGAGACCCTTTACTACAATGAGCAGTTCTTC. This codes for CASGRETLYYNEQFF.

The chain couples TRBV30 to TRBJ1-5; D ambiguous. V was trimmed by 4 bases and J by 2 bases, leaving 6 bases between them. CDR3 length: 12 residues. The germline V gene has CDR1 GTSNPN and CDR2 SVGIG (reference sequence). The CDR3 coding sequence is TGTGCCTGGAACCAGGGCAATCAGCCCCAGCATTTT. This translates into CAWNQGNQPQHF.

This clonotype was observed a few times. This chain uses TRBV6-5 with TRBJ1-1; D is possibly TRBD1 (5 bases). The V end was cut by 2 bases, the J end by 1 base, with 11 bases between. The CDR3 is 15 amino acids. Germline lookup yields CDR1 MNHEY and CDR2 SVGAGI. CDR3 sequence (DNA): TGTGCCAGCAGTTACGGCGGGGCCGGGAACACTGAAGCTTTCTTT. Translating gives CASSYGGAGNTEAFF.

This clonotype came up many times. The V call is TRBV3-1, the J call TRBJ2-5, with TRBD1 identical over 10 bases. Germline CDR1 reads LGHDT; CDR2 reads YNNKEL (reference sequence). Germline trimming cut 4 bases from V and 1 base from J; bases unmatched to any gene: 6. CDR3 length: 16 residues. CDR3 protein: CASSLRDRGPQETQYF. The CDR3 DNA sequence: TGTGCCAGCAGCCTCCGGGACAGGGGCCCCCAAGAGACCCAGTACTTC.

The chain has TRBV12-3 or TRBV12-4 and TRBJ2-3; unclear D gene. The CDR3 is 14 amino acids. The ends were cut back, 7 bases at V and 0 bases at J, with 11 bases in the middle. CDR3 amino acids: CASKEAHSTDTQYF. As DNA, the CDR3 is TGTGCCAGCAAGGAAGCGCACAGCACAGATACGCAGTATTTT.

The rearrangement joins TRBV5-1 to TRBJ2-3; 8 nucleotides agree with TRBD2. Germline trimming cut 4 bases from V and 1 base from J; bases unmatched to any gene: 8. CDR1 is SGHRS and CDR2 is YFSETQ in the germline V gene. The CDR3 is made up of 16 amino acids. The CDR3 is CASSQYGGGRTDTQYF. CDR3 DNA sequence: TGCGCCAGCAGCCAATACGGGGGGGGCCGCACAGATACGCAGTATTTT.

For this clonotype: This may stem from a read error, because a much larger clone lies one nucleotide away. The genes are TRBV15 and TRBJ2-3, with D perhaps given as TRBD1 or TRBD2 (5 bases each). The CDR3 has 15 residues. V lost 7 bases and J lost 1, with 15 bases in between. The germline CDR1 and CDR2 sequences are LNHNV and YYDKDF (reference sequence). The CDR3 here is CATTRDPTGTDTQYF. The CDR3, as DNA: TGTGCCACCACCAGGGACCCAACGGGCACAGATACGCAGTATTTT.

This clonotype was detected only a few times. The genes are TRBV13 and TRBJ2-1; 9 bases align to TRBD2. The germline gives CDR1 PRHDT, CDR2 FYEKMQ (reference sequence). V was pared by 2 bases and J by 7 bases, with 12 bases of the junction left unmatched. The CDR3 length is 17 residues. The CDR3 spells CASSLNLPAGGANEQFF. Written as DNA, the CDR3 is TGTGCCAGCAGCTTAAATCTCCCAGCGGGAGGTGCAAATGAGCAGTTCTTC.

The rearrangement links TRBV29-1 to TRBJ2-3; 7 nucleotides match TRBD2. The CDR3 is made up of 13 amino acids. V lost 3 bases to trimming and J lost 0 bases; unmatched junction nucleotides: 0. CDR1 and CDR2 (germline): SQVTM, ANQGSEA. The CDR3 nucleotides are TGCAGCGTTGAGCGGGGGAGCACAGATACGCAGTATTTT. Protein: CSVERGSTDTQYF.

The chain joins TRBV20-1 to TRBJ1-4, with D possibly matching TRBD1 (5 bases). Trimming stripped 0 bases from V and 2 bases from J, with 10 bases between. From germline, CDR1 is DFQATT and CDR2 SNEGSKA (reference sequence). This CDR3 has 15 amino acids. Here the CDR3 DNA reads TGCAGTGCTAGAGATAGCAGGGCCACTAATGAAAAACTGTTTTTT. Its translation: CSARDSRATNEKLFF.

This clonotype was detected ten times or more. V is TRBV7-3 and J is TRBJ2-1; no reliable D call. The CDR3 consists of 13 residues. V lost 5 bases and J 4 bases, leaving 9 bases between the germline ends. CDR1 SGHTA and CDR2 FQGTGA come from the germline V gene. The CDR3 here is CASSALPYNEQFF. In DNA form, the CDR3 reads TGTGCCAGCAGCGCATTGCCGTACAATGAGCAGTTCTTC.

This clonotype was counted between two and nine times. The CDR3 reads CSVLDRSSYNSPLHF. The CDR3 bases are TGCAGTGTTCTGGACAGGAGCTCCTATAATTCACCCCTCCACTTT. The genes are TRBV20-1 and TRBJ1-6; 7 bases agree with TRBD1. Unmatched junction bases numbered 6, after V lost 7 bases and J lost 0 bases. Germline CDR1 DFQATT, CDR2 SNEGSKA (reference sequence). The CDR3 length is 15 residues.

This clonotype was counted between two and nine times. The gene calls are TRBV7-9 and TRBJ1-1; no reliable D call. Germline V gene sequence: CDR1 SEHNR, CDR2 FQNEAQ (reference sequence). This CDR3 is built from 15 residues. Trimming left V 5 bases short and J 4 bases short, with 17 bases between. The CDR3 region is CASSPRKGEGTEAFF. CDR3 DNA sequence: TGTGCCAGCAGCCCACGAAAGGGCGAGGGCACTGAAGCTTTCTTT.

This clonotype was seen only a few times. This chain connects TRBV15 to TRBJ2-7; D gene uncertain. Germline assignment: CDR1 LNHNV and CDR2 YYDKDF (reference sequence). Trimming stripped 8 bases from V and 1 base from J, with 12 bases between. The CDR3 is made up of 13 amino acids. In nucleotides, the CDR3 is TGTGCCACCTCCTGGGCCTCATCCTACGAGCAGTACTTC. The encoded protein is CATSWASSYEQYF.

This clonotype appeared once. The chain uses TRBV30 and TRBJ1-2; D is unclear. V lost 3 bases, J lost 4 bases, and 6 bases lay in between. The length of the CDR3 is 11 residues. The germline CDR1 and CDR2 sequences are GTSNPN and SVGIG (reference sequence). CDR3 in amino acids: CAWRDGYGYTF. CDR3 coding DNA: TGTGCCTGGAGGGACGGCTATGGCTACACCTTC.

The rearrangement links TRBV20-1 to TRBJ2-1; no clear D. V dropped 0 bases and J dropped 8 bases, with 11 bases sitting between them. There are 13 residues in the CDR3. Germline values: CDR1 DFQATT, CDR2 SNEGSKA (reference sequence). The CDR3 spells CSARESPGDEQFF. CDR3 coding DNA: TGCAGTGCTAGAGAATCCCCGGGCGATGAGCAGTTCTTC.